The clone carrying this T cell receptor beta chain was picked up many times. Its antigen is currently unknown. Under 3 months in duration, the ophthalmopathy in affected donors had moderate-to-severe activity, CAS ≥3 and NOSPECS ≥4. The sample is drawn from a study of Graves' ophthalmopathy and Graves' hyperthyroidism. Study-wide context: Peripheral blood collection took place at initial diagnosis, before any treatment.

Overall study results and limits: The majority of expanded thyroid clonotypes above 0.001 frequency also occurred in blood. The 13-signature model separated ophthalmopathy from stable hyperthyroidism at 85% to 90% sensitivity and roughly 81% specificity.

Amplification of TCR beta CDR3 regions used RNA transcripts. The first-round RT-PCR employed HTBI primers together with the Qiagen OneStep RT-PCR kit. A multiplex PCR was then performed as the second round. TCRdb re-called the multiplex PCR reads through MiXCR, storing one row per CDR3 protein. Altogether about 500,000 distinct CDR3 sequences are present, 13% to 15% being singletons, with the ten largest covering about 10%. Per the germline V gene, CDR1 is MNHEY and CDR2 is SVGAGI. Trimming removed 0 bases from V and 1 base from J, with 12 bases in between. The CDR3 covers 16 residues. Input material: blood. The rearrangement links TRBV6-5 to TRBJ1-1, with TRBD1 as a possible D gene (5 bases). This TCR was sampled from a woman in her twenties or thirties with Graves' ophthalmopathy. The CDR3 spells CASSYSRTTRNTEAFF. In nucleotides, the CDR3 is TGTGCCAGCAGTTACTCCCGGACAACGAGGAACACTGAAGCTTTCTTT.